The present entry profiles one TCR beta chain with its context. Its specificity is not known. Libraries were prepared by immunoSEQ multiplex PCR; TCRdb keeps only in-frame clonotypes and omits some of them. The table lists hundreds of thousands of clones, about nine tenths of them singletons, with 1.5% to 2.5% in the top ten. The validation cohort, a group of around 130 subjects, included the donors and was separate from the approximately 670-subject first cohort. The sample belongs to a study of cytomegalovirus exposure and HLA in healthy donors. The study's findings and limits: The classifier, whose performance was assessed in both the original and validation cohorts, reportedly diagnosed cytomegalovirus status with high specificity and sensitivity. In the roughly 120 validation repertoires, approximately 94% of cluster scores exceeded 0, per a later analysis.

The CDR3 sequence is 11 residues long. Trimming cost V 5 bases and J 8 bases; bases outside gene matches: 2. Germline values: CDR1 MDHEN, CDR2 SYDVKM. This receptor was identified in a woman younger than 30 in good health and CMV-seropositive. This chain connects TRBV28 to TRBJ1-2; 7 bases agree with TRBD1. Specimen: PBMCs. The CDR3 region is CASSTGVGYTF. The CDR3 DNA reads TGTGCCAGCAGTACAGGGGTCGGCTACACCTTC.